This T cell receptor beta chain is drawn from a study of prognosis after radiotherapy for stage I lung cancer. On the study more broadly: Of the enrolled patients, some 14 had newly diagnosed primary stage I lung tumors, while roughly 5 had oligometastatic NSCLC following surgical resection of the primary tumor. SBRT radiotherapy used 3 to 5 fractions and a biologically effective dose of at least 100 Gy.

Study-wide points: A drop in unique TCR clone counts was seen after stereotactic body radiation therapy, median around 10,000 versus 6,500.

Germline V gene lookup returns CDR1 DFQATT and CDR2 SNEGSKA (reference sequence). This CDR3 contains 12 residues. V was trimmed by 5 bases and J by 6 bases, leaving 11 bases between them. No patient had prior chemotherapy, radiotherapy or other malignancies, and all were node-negative on CT and PET/CT. The table lists this clonotype with many counts. As yet, its antigen is unknown. The genomic DNA TCR beta CDR3 region underwent two rounds of multiplex PCR. The use of primers specific to each TRBV and TRBJ gene characterized first-round PCR. TCRdb used MiXCR to reprocess the multiplex PCR reads, holding one entry per CDR3 protein. The sample records roughly 30,000 distinct CDR3 sequences, about 32% being singletons.

This rearrangement joins TRBV20-1 to TRBJ2-1, with D possibly being TRBD1 or TRBD2 (6 bases each). This specimen consisted of PBMCs, obtained before or after stereotactic body radiation therapy (not recorded which). The TCR comes from a donor aged 50 or older with non-small cell lung cancer. As DNA, the CDR3 is TGCAGTGCTTCCAGGGGACTCAATGAGCAGTTCTTC. Translation gives CSASRGLNEQFF.